The source of this TCR beta chain is a study of beta chain features in type 1 diabetes. Donors contributed one heparinised blood draw apiece, averaging about 116 mL. Each of the CD4+ naive, central memory, regulatory and stem cell-like memory populations was sorted via CD45RO/CCR7/CD25/CD127/CD95/CD27. V was shortened by 3 bases and J by 9 bases, with 12 bases between the two germline ends. This CDR3 region has 13 residues. Germline CDR1 is SNHLY and CDR2 is FYNNEI. Expressed TCRB transcripts were sequenced because the entire RNA isolate underwent reverse transcription. The read count averaged approximately 4 million across naive, central memory and regulatory T cell samples. Sequenced by immunoSEQ multiplex PCR; TCRdb stores in-frame clones only, minus some. The sample shows about 130,000 clones, about a tenth of them seen only once.

The receptor comes from a young man in good health. The V call is TRBV2, the J call TRBJ1-5; D is uncertain. Sequenced input: central memory CD4+ T cells from blood. CDR3 DNA: TGTGCCAGCAGTGAGGCCGGACTAACGCCCCAGCATTTT. Encoded protein: CASSEAGLTPQHF.